Presented here are 25 T cell receptor beta chains from one specimen sequenced in a study of CXCR3-negative and CXCR3-positive naive CD8 T cells. cDNA libraries for TRB were generated by 5' RACE incorporating UMI labels. TCRdb re-analyzed the 5' RACE reads; it lists each CDR3 protein once, without DNA. The ten top clones account for over 0.25%, within a sample of 120,000 to 150,000 distinct CDR3 sequences. Points from the study as a whole: Against CXCR3-negative naive cells, CXCR3-positive naive cells showed more hydrophobic TRB CDR3s.

The antigens for these receptors are not known. The sequenced sample was naive CXCR3+ CD8+ T cells from blood. Subset given: CD45RO-CCR7+CD27+CD95- naive CD8+ T cells expressing CXCR3 (TNR3+). These receptors originate from a human donor in good health. Some clones in this sample may be carry-over from other donors' samples.

The genes are TRBV6-5 and TRBJ2-1; TCRdb indicates TRBD1, and absent DNA this call remains unverified. In germline, CDR1 is MNHEY, CDR2 SVGAGI. The CDR3 runs 15 residues. CDR3 loop: CASRDGQFSYNEQFF.

The chain has TRBV12-3 or TRBV12-4 and TRBJ2-7; TCRdb indicates TRBD1, and absent DNA this call remains unverified. The CDR3 loop spans 15 amino acids. The CDR3 is CASSSTGTIDYEQYF.

The chain couples TRBV29-1 to TRBJ2-7; the TCRdb D gene call, TRBD1, has no DNA to confirm it. The CDR3 is made up of 13 amino acids. Germline CDR1 SQVTM, CDR2 ANQGSEA. CDR3 residues: CSVGRESSYEHYF.

The chain is built from TRBV5-1 and TRBJ1-1; the D call from TCRdb, TRBD1, cannot be confirmed without DNA. The CDR3 covers 14 residues. Germline CDR1 reads SGHRS; CDR2 reads YFSETQ. CDR3 sequence: CASSTDRVETEAFF.

CDR3: CASSGIGQGTTGELFF. The chain joins TRBV19 to TRBJ2-2; checking the TCRdb D call of TRBD1 is not possible without DNA. The V gene's germline CDR1 is LNHDA and CDR2 SQIVND (reference sequence). The CDR3 runs 16 residues.

The chain employs TRBV19 and TRBJ2-1; TCRdb names TRBD1, which stays unverified in the absence of DNA. The CDR3 consists of 15 residues. Germline V gene sequence: CDR1 LNHDA, CDR2 SQIVND (reference sequence). Here the CDR3 reads CASSVGPGEYNEQFF.

The rearrangement joins TRBV29-1 to TRBJ2-3; the TRBD1 assignment by TCRdb is unverifiable without DNA. The CDR3 has 14 amino acids. In germline, CDR1 is SQVTM, CDR2 ANQGSEA. The chain's CDR3 is CSVRGQDLADTQYF.

The chain is built from TRBV25-1 and TRBJ1-1. The CDR3 covers 11 residues. Per germline, CDR1 MGHDK and CDR2 SYGVNS. CDR3 loop: CASGWNTEAFF. Full variable domain (rest looked up from reference TRBV25-1 and TRBJ1-1): EADIYQTPRYLVIGTGKKITLECSQTMGHDKMYWYQQDPGMELHLIHYSYGVNSTEKGDLSSESTVSRIRTEHFPLTLESARPSHTSQYLCASGWNTEAFFGQGTRLTVV.

Here the CDR3 reads CASSLTGSYEQYF. The genes are TRBV27 and TRBJ2-7; there is no DNA to check the TCRdb D call of TRBD1. Germline CDR1 and CDR2: MNHEY and SMNVEV (reference sequence). The CDR3 runs 13 residues.

This sequence joins TRBV7-9 and TRBJ2-3; with no DNA, the TCRdb D assignment of TRBD1 cannot be verified. The CDR3 spans 13 residues. From germline, CDR1 is SEHNR and CDR2 FQNEAQ (reference sequence). The CDR3 is CASSRDSTDTQYF.

This rearrangement joins TRBV20-1 to TRBJ1-2. Germline CDR1 DFQATT, CDR2 SNEGSKA (reference sequence). CDR3 size: 13 residues. The CDR3 sequence is CSARDPGNYGYTF.

The chain is built from TRBV29-1 and TRBJ1-2. The CDR3 contains 12 residues. Germline V gene lookup returns CDR1 SQVTM and CDR2 ANQGSEA. The chain's CDR3 is CSVADNNYGYTF.

The chain employs TRBV12-3 or TRBV12-4 and TRBJ2-5; TCRdb indicates TRBD1, and absent DNA this call remains unverified. The CDR3 spans 13 residues. This CDR3 reads CASSWGGAETQYF.

The rearrangement uses TRBV7-2 and TRBJ2-1; TCRdb lists TRBD2, though no DNA is available to test this call. The CDR3 sequence is 16 residues long. Germline CDR1 and CDR2: SGHTA and FQGNSA. The chain's CDR3 is CASKILGLAGYNEQFF.

This chain links TRBV4-2 with TRBJ2-7; TCRdb calls TRBD2, which cannot be checked without DNA. This CDR3 contains 17 residues. Germline V lookup: CDR1 LGHNA, CDR2 YNFKEQ. Here the CDR3 reads CASSQDPRDSPSYEQYF.

Here the CDR3 reads CASARWDSYNEQFF. The chain is built from TRBV14 and TRBJ2-1; there is no DNA to check the TCRdb D call of TRBD1. This CDR3 contains 14 residues. Germline lookup yields CDR1 SGHDN and CDR2 FVKESK.

The genes are TRBV7-3 and TRBJ2-7; as DNA is missing, the TRBD1 call by TCRdb cannot be tested. Per germline, CDR1 SGHTA and CDR2 FQGTGA. The CDR3 spans 15 residues. The CDR3 here is CASSLTPGPPYEQYF.

The J gene is TRBJ1-1, the V gene TRBV20-1; no DNA is available, so the TRBD1 call from TCRdb remains unchecked. The CDR3 sequence is 14 residues long. From germline, CDR1 is DFQATT and CDR2 SNEGSKA (reference sequence). CDR3 residues: CSAREGRELSEAFF.

The rearrangement uses TRBV7-9 and TRBJ2-2; no DNA is available, so the TRBD1 call from TCRdb remains unchecked. The CDR3 is made up of 15 amino acids. Germline loops: CDR1 SEHNR, CDR2 FQNEAQ (reference sequence). This CDR3 is CASSLQGPNTGELFF.

The chain links TRBV7-9 to TRBJ1-1; as DNA is missing, the TRBD1 call by TCRdb cannot be tested. The CDR3 contains 15 residues. CDR1 is SEHNR, CDR2 FQNEAQ, per germline (reference sequence). The CDR3 sequence: CASSLNQGLNTEAFF.

This sequence joins TRBV10-3 and TRBJ2-1; the TCRdb D gene call, TRBD1, has no DNA to confirm it. The length of the CDR3 is 15 residues. Germline V gene lookup returns CDR1 ENHRY and CDR2 SYGVKD. CDR3 amino acids: CAISDTGELDNEQFF.

The chain links TRBV7-6 to TRBJ2-1; TCRdb gives TRBD1 as the D gene, but with no DNA this cannot be confirmed. CDR3 size: 14 residues. The V gene's germline CDR1 is SGHVS and CDR2 FNYEAQ. This CDR3 reads CASSHSRQSLEQFF.

This sequence joins TRBV7-2 and TRBJ1-2. Germline CDR1 reads SGHTA; CDR2 reads FQGNSA. This CDR3 has 17 residues. The CDR3 spells CASSLAAGPPANYGYTF.

The chain recombines TRBV3-1 with TRBJ2-5; TCRdb's assignment of TRBD2 cannot be checked, as there is no DNA. Germline values: CDR1 LGHDT, CDR2 YNNKEL (reference sequence). This CDR3 is built from 17 residues. CDR3 residues: CASSQVNPAGGAETQYF.

This chain links TRBV20-1 with TRBJ2-5; the TCRdb call, TRBD2, lacks DNA for checking. The CDR3 covers 17 residues. Germline loops: CDR1 DFQATT, CDR2 SNEGSKA (reference sequence). This CDR3 reads CSAREAAREIGFETQYF.